One sample yielded the 26 T cell receptor beta chains listed below, sequenced in a study of blood T cells in healthy people across ages. A second 7 to 11 cycle PCR used barcoded and J-beta primers. One entry per CDR3 protein, called by TCRdb with MiXCR from the 5' RACE reads. Of 750,000 or so distinct CDR3 sequences in the sample, 20% to 25% were seen once. Separately, the same data were catalogued under a study of T cells of mothers and their children.

Sequenced input: blood. The receptors stem from a boy younger than 18 in good health.

This clonotype was seen only a few times. The chain is built from TRBV7-2 and TRBJ1-6; a possible D gene is TRBD1 (6 bases). Germline CDR1 is SGHTA and CDR2 is FQGNSA. The CDR3 sequence is 13 residues long. The V end was cut by 5 bases, the J end by 12 bases, with 14 bases between. The CDR3 loop reads CASSGAGVGPLHF. The CDR3 DNA sequence: TGTGCCAGCAGCGGCGCAGGGGTAGGACCCCTCCACTTT.

The rearrangement links TRBV3-1 to TRBJ2-5; the D call may be TRBD1 or TRBD2 (5 bases each). Near its end, the DNA agrees better with TRBJ2-7, so the J call may be wrong. This CDR3 region has 16 residues. Germline CDR1 LGHDT, CDR2 YNNKEL (reference sequence). The CDR3 region is CASSQDVGTDTYEQYF. The DNA of the CDR3 is TGTGCCAGCAGCCAAGACGTTGGGACGGATACCTACGAGCAGTACTTC.

J is TRBJ1-1 and V is TRBV7-9; 7 bases agree with TRBD1. From germline, CDR1 is SEHNR and CDR2 FQNEAQ (reference sequence). Losses at the gene ends were 3 bases for V and 5 bases for J; bases not matched to a gene: 3. The CDR3 is made up of 13 amino acids. The CDR3 nucleotides are TGTGCCAGCAGCTTCGACAGGGCTACTGAAGCTTTCTTT. Its translation: CASSFDRATEAFF.

The table lists this clonotype with a few counts. Sequence at one end of the junction differs from germline and may be a read error. This chain uses TRBV7-2 with TRBJ2-1; D is possibly TRBD1 or TRBD2 (6 bases each). The CDR3 loop spans 16 amino acids. CDR1 is SGHTA, CDR2 FQGNSA, per germline. The CDR3: CASSTQGGLVGNEQLF. The DNA of the CDR3 is TGTGCCAGCAGCACACAAGGGGGGCTGGTCGGCAATGAGCAGCTCTTC.

This clonotype has a handful of counts. The chain is built from TRBV6-1 and TRBJ2-4, with a possible D match to TRBD1 (5 bases). Trimming shortened V by 1 base and J by 6 bases, and 13 bases separated the two germline ends. Germline assignment: CDR1 MNHNS and CDR2 SASEGT. The CDR3 contains 15 residues. This CDR3 reads CASSEVIGEGNIQYF. In nucleotides, the CDR3 is TGTGCCAGCAGTGAAGTAATAGGGGAAGGAAACATTCAGTACTTC.

This clonotype has more than one count but fewer than ten. This sequence joins TRBV20-1 and TRBJ2-1; 9 nucleotides agree with TRBD1. The end of the DNA is better explained by TRBJ2-7, so the J call may be wrong. The CDR3 length is 14 residues. Germline V gene data show CDR1 as DFQATT and CDR2 as SNEGSKA (reference sequence). The DNA of the CDR3 is TGCAGTGCTCCACGGACAGGGGATCCTTACGAGCAGTACTTC. It yields the protein CSAPRTGDPYEQYF.

This chain links TRBV4-1 with TRBJ1-4, with a tentative D call TRBD1 (6 bases). Germline V lookup: CDR1 MGHRA, CDR2 YSYEKL. CDR3 size: 14 residues. Trimming stripped 0 bases from V and 11 bases from J, with 13 bases between. This CDR3 is CASSQDGGRRKLFF. The CDR3 DNA sequence: TGCGCCAGCAGCCAAGATGGGGGGCGCAGGAAACTGTTTTTT.

Of note for this clonotype: One junction end disagrees with the germline gene, perhaps due to a read error. This chain joins TRBV4-3 and TRBJ1-3; tentatively, D is TRBD1 (6 bases). Germline CDR1 is LGHNA and CDR2 is YSLEER. This CDR3 is 15 amino acids long. In DNA, the CDR3 is TGCGCCAGCAGCCAGGAACAGGGTTCTGGAAACACCATATGTTTT. It is translated as CASSQEQGSGNTICF.

This clonotype was counted a few times. The chain joins TRBV29-1 to TRBJ2-1, with D tentatively TRBD2 (5 bases). Between the trimmed V and J ends, which lost 3 bases and 8 bases, there was a span of 8 bases. There are 11 residues in the CDR3. The germline CDR1 and CDR2 sequences are SQVTM and ANQGSEA. The CDR3 sequence is CSVDSGDEQFF. CDR3 sequence (DNA): TGCAGCGTTGATTCCGGGGATGAGCAGTTCTTC.

This clonotype was counted a few times. The chain carries TRBV7-9 and TRBJ2-7; 9 nucleotides line up with TRBD2. The better agreement between TRBJ2-1 and the DNA end casts doubt on the J call. This CDR3 contains 13 residues. Germline V gene data show CDR1 as SEHNR and CDR2 as FQNEAQ (reference sequence). CDR3 amino acids: CASAGGPLNEQFF. CDR3 nucleotide sequence: TGTGCCAGCGCGGGAGGGCCTTTGAATGAGCAGTTCTTC.

V gene TRBV5-1 combines with J gene TRBJ2-3; D is uncertain. V was cut by 0 bases and J by 1 base, with 9 bases left in between. Germline CDR1 and CDR2: SGHRS and YFSETQ. This CDR3 contains 15 residues. The CDR3 bases are TGCGCCAGCAGCTTGGAAACGGCCCGCACAGATACGCAGTATTTT. It translates to CASSLETARTDTQYF.

This chain connects TRBV9 to TRBJ1-1, with TRBD1 as a possible D gene (5 bases). Per germline, CDR1 SGDLS and CDR2 YYNGEE. The germline V and J ends were trimmed by 3 bases and 0 bases, with 15 bases remaining between them. There are 16 residues in the CDR3. CDR3 amino acids: CASSEGWGGMNTEAFF. In nucleotides, the CDR3 is TGTGCCAGCAGCGAAGGATGGGGGGGGATGAACACTGAAGCTTTCTTT.

The V gene is TRBV12-3 or TRBV12-4, the J gene TRBJ1-6; perhaps TRBD1 as D (5 bases). V was cut by 7 bases and J by 10 bases, with 17 bases left in between. The CDR3 covers 14 residues. In nucleotides, the CDR3 is TGTGCCAGCACCAAGACAGTTTTTGGGTCACCCCTCCACTTT. It translates to CASTKTVFGSPLHF.

The chain has TRBV28 and TRBJ2-5; 7 positions match TRBD2. The J call may be mistaken, given a closer DNA end match to TRBJ2-7. Germline CDR1 is MDHEN and CDR2 is SYDVKM. The CDR3 totals 16 residues. The CDR3 is CASSNPIERGYYEQYF. CDR3 DNA: TGTGCCAGCAGTAATCCGATAGAGCGGGGATACTACGAGCAGTACTTC.

The rearrangement joins TRBV7-3 to TRBJ2-2, with D unresolved. The CDR3 totals 15 residues. Trimming took off 3 bases at V and 5 bases at J, with 13 bases between the two ends. CDR1 is SGHTA, CDR2 FQGTGA, per germline. CDR3 nucleotide sequence: TGTGCCAGCAGCTTCGAGCCGCAGGTTACCGGGGAGCTGTTTTTT. This sequence encodes CASSFEPQVTGELFF.

This clonotype was counted at least ten times. CDR3 loop: CSVEGLDNEQFF. The CDR3 bases are TGCAGCGTTGAAGGACTAGACAATGAGCAGTTCTTC. This sequence joins TRBV29-1 and TRBJ2-1; D perhaps matches TRBD2 (6 bases). CDR1 is SQVTM and CDR2 is ANQGSEA in the germline V gene. V lost 1 base and J 5 bases, leaving 6 bases between the germline ends. CDR3 length equals 12 residues.

V is TRBV20-1 and J is TRBJ2-3, with D uncertain. The CDR3 extends over 15 amino acids. Germline CDR1 reads DFQATT; CDR2 reads SNEGSKA (reference sequence). Trimming took 3 bases from V and 0 from J, leaving 13 bases between them. The CDR3 DNA reads as TGCAGTGCTAGCTTGGCGGATCCTAGCACAGATACGCAGTATTTT. Amino acids: CSASLADPSTDTQYF.

The CDR3 DNA reads as TGTGCCAGCAGCTCGCCGATGTCGATGAACACTGAAGCTTTCTTT. Translating it yields CASSSPMSMNTEAFF. The V gene is TRBV11-1, the J gene TRBJ1-1; D not resolved. Trimming shortened V by 4 bases and J by 0 bases, and 12 bases separated the two germline ends. There are 15 residues in the CDR3. Per germline, CDR1 SGHAT and CDR2 FQDESV (reference sequence).

This clonotype was counted between two and nine times. This chain uses TRBV2 with TRBJ1-2; 8 bases are shared with TRBD1. This CDR3 has 16 residues. The germline V gene has CDR1 SNHLY and CDR2 FYNNEI. J lost 4 bases, V lost 4 bases, and 11 bases had no gene match. CDR3 region: CASSAYRGSEGYGYTF. DNA for the CDR3: TGTGCCAGCAGTGCTTACAGGGGGAGTGAGGGCTATGGCTACACCTTC.

This clonotype was recorded once. The chain links TRBV14 to TRBJ1-5, with D tentatively TRBD1 (6 bases). Germline V gene lookup returns CDR1 SGHDN and CDR2 FVKESK. V was cut by 5 bases and J by 9 bases, with 17 bases left in between. CDR3 size: 14 residues. The CDR3 nucleotides read TGTGCCAGCAGCTTGACAGGATCTGCTGGGCCCCAGCATTTT. It is translated as CASSLTGSAGPQHF.

This sequence joins TRBV18 and TRBJ1-2, with TRBD1 matching over 12 bases. V dropped 3 bases and J dropped 5; count of bases not matched to a gene: 7. The CDR3 consists of 16 residues. CDR1 and CDR2 (germline): KGHSH, LQKENI. The CDR3: CASSPGQGAQVYGYTF. The CDR3 DNA reads TGTGCCAGCTCACCGGGACAGGGGGCCCAAGTATATGGCTACACCTTC. Filled out from reference TRBV18 and TRBJ1-2, the complete variable domain reads NAGVMQNPRHLVRRRGQEARLRCSPMKGHSHVYWYRQLPEEGLKFMVYLQKENIIDESGMPKERFSAEFPKEGPSILRIQQVVRGDSAAYFCASSPGQGAQVYGYTFGSGTRLTVV.

The V call is TRBV18, the J call TRBJ2-7, with TRBD1 matching 8 bases. Germline values: CDR1 KGHSH, CDR2 LQKENI. The length of the CDR3 is 15 residues. V dropped 3 bases and J dropped 3; count of bases not matched to a gene: 7. CDR3 loop: CASSPRQGSIYEQYF. The CDR3 coding sequence is TGTGCCAGCTCACCCCGACAGGGGTCGATCTACGAGCAGTACTTC. Full variable domain (rest looked up from reference TRBV18 and TRBJ2-7): NAGVMQNPRHLVRRRGQEARLRCSPMKGHSHVYWYRQLPEEGLKFMVYLQKENIIDESGMPKERFSAEFPKEGPSILRIQQVVRGDSAAYFCASSPRQGSIYEQYFGPGTRLTVT.

The chain employs TRBV29-1 and TRBJ2-2, with D possibly matching TRBD1 (6 bases). The V gene lost 4 bases and the J gene lost 5 bases, with 17 bases spanning the gap. The CDR3 extends over 15 amino acids. Germline values: CDR1 SQVTM, CDR2 ANQGSEA. CDR3 nucleotides: TGCAGCGTTGCTTACAGGGAATTGGAGACCGGGGAGCTGTTTTTT. Translated: CSVAYRELETGELFF.

V usage is TRBV7-9 and J usage is TRBJ1-1, with D perhaps matching TRBD1 (5 bases). V was pared by 8 bases and J by 4 bases, with 11 bases between. The germline gives CDR1 SEHNR, CDR2 FQNEAQ (reference sequence). The CDR3 consists of 12 residues. CDR3 loop: CASGIGGTEAFF. CDR3 DNA sequence: TGTGCCAGCGGTATTGGGGGCACTGAAGCTTTCTTT.

V and J are TRBV6-1 and TRBJ2-3; D gene uncertain. Germline CDR1 and CDR2: MNHNS and SASEGT. This CDR3 is 14 amino acids long. The V and J ends lost 3 bases and 2 bases respectively, with 9 bases between them. Here the CDR3 DNA reads TGTGCCAGCAGTGACCAAAGAAACACAGATACGCAGTATTTT. Protein product: CASSDQRNTDTQYF.

This clonotype turned up a few times. J is TRBJ1-1 and V is TRBV10-3, with 8 bases aligning to TRBD1. The CDR3 runs to 14 residues. V shed 6 bases, J shed 3 bases, and the junction held 6 bases outside the gene matches. Germline lookup yields CDR1 ENHRY and CDR2 SYGVKD. In DNA, the CDR3 is TGTGCCATCAGCCCGGACAGGGAGGACACTGAAGCTTTCTTT. It specifies CAISPDREDTEAFF.